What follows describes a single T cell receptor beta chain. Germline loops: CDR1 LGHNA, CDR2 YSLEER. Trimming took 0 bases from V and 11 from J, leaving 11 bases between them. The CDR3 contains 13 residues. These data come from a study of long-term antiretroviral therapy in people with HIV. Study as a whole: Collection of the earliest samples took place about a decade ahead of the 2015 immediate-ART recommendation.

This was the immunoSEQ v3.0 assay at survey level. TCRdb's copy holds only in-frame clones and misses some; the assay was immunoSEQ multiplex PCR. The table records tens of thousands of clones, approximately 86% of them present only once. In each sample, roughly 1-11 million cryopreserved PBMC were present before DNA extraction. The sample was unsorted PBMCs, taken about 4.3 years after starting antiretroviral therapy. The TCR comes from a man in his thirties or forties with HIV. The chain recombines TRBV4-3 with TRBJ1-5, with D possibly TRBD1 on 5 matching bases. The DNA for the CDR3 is TGCGCCAGCAGCCAAGATCCGGGGGAAACCCAGCATTTT. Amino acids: CASSQDPGETQHF.